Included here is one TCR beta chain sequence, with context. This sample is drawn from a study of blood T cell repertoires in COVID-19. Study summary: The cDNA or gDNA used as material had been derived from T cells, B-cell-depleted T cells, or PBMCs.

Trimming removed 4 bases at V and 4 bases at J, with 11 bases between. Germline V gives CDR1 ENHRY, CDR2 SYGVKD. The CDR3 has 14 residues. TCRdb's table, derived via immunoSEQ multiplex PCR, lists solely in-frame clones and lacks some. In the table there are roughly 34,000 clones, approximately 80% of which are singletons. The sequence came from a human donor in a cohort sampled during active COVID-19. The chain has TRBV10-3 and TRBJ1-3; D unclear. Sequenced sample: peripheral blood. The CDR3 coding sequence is TGTGCCATCAGTGCCGGGATGAGGGGAAACACCATATATTTT. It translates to CAISAGMRGNTIYF.